The 25 T cell receptor beta chains presented below share a single source sample, sequenced in a study of blood T cells in healthy people across ages. Through a sample-barcoded 5' primer and a J-beta primer mix, a second PCR was run for roughly 6 to 11 cycles. TCRdb re-analysed the 5' RACE reads in MiXCR, keeping a single row per CDR3 protein. The sample records about 1.1 million distinct CDR3 sequences, roughly two fifths being singletons. The specimen sequenced was blood. The receptors were sampled from a young man in good health.

This clonotype was observed a few times. V usage is TRBV5-1 and J usage is TRBJ2-3; 10 bases agree with TRBD1. The CDR3 sequence is 12 residues long. After removal of 4 bases from V and 10 bases from J, the junction contained 3 bases not matched to a gene. Germline assignment: CDR1 SGHRS and CDR2 YFSETQ. CDR3 residues: CASSTDRGPQYF. The CDR3 DNA sequence: TGCGCCAGCAGCACAGACAGGGGGCCGCAGTATTTT.

V is TRBV15 and J is TRBJ2-7; tentative D call: TRBD2 (5 bases). V lost 7 bases to trimming and J lost 0 bases, with 13 bases between them. Germline V gene sequence: CDR1 LNHNV, CDR2 YYDKDF (reference sequence). This CDR3 region has 14 residues. The CDR3: CATKRTESSYEQYF. CDR3 sequence (DNA): TGTGCCACCAAAAGGACTGAAAGCTCCTACGAGCAGTACTTC.

The chain is built from TRBV11-2 and TRBJ1-6; D may be TRBD1 (6 bases). Germline values: CDR1 SGHAT, CDR2 FQNNGV. The CDR3 loop spans 16 amino acids. V dropped 6 bases and J dropped 6 bases, with 18 bases sitting between them. The chain's CDR3 is CASRRAGQGINSPLHF. The CDR3, as DNA: TGTGCCAGCAGGAGGGCGGGGCAGGGGATTAATTCACCCCTCCACTTT.

The chain uses TRBV7-9 and TRBJ1-1; D gene unclear. Per germline, CDR1 SEHNR and CDR2 FQNEAQ (reference sequence). Trimming took 4 bases from V and 8 from J, leaving 11 bases between them. The CDR3 loop spans 12 amino acids. The CDR3 region is CASSSLGLEAFF. CDR3 coding DNA: TGTGCCAGCAGCTCCTTGGGGTTGGAAGCTTTCTTT.

The chain is built from TRBV7-9 and TRBJ1-5, with TRBD1 matching 8 bases. The CDR3 has 19 amino acids. CDR1 and CDR2 (germline): SEHNR, FQNEAQ (reference sequence). Trimming at V came to 4 bases and at J to 5 bases, leaving 19 bases not matched to a gene. CDR3 nucleotides: TGTGCCAGCAGCTCAAACAATCCCATCCGGGACAGGCCTTATCAGCCCCAGCATTTT. This gives the protein CASSSNNPIRDRPYQPQHF.

The chain links TRBV4-3 to TRBJ2-5, with 7 bases aligning to TRBD1. V was pared by 4 bases and J by 5 bases, with 10 bases of the junction left unmatched. The CDR3 has 15 residues. CDR1 is LGHNA, CDR2 YSLEER, per germline. The CDR3 is CASSPSQGFEETQYF. CDR3 bases: TGCGCCAGCAGCCCGTCACAGGGGTTCGAGGAGACCCAGTACTTC.

Concerning this clonotype itself: One end of the junction varies from germline; a read error may be responsible. The rearrangement links TRBV9 to TRBJ2-3; 7 nucleotides match TRBD2. Germline values: CDR1 SGDLS, CDR2 YYNGEE. This CDR3 spans 16 amino acids. The CDR3 DNA follows: TGTGCCGGCAGCGTAGAAGGCGGGGGAGGCACAGATACGCAGTATTTT. The encoded protein is CAGSVEGGGGTDTQYF.

Concerning this clonotype: At one end the junction does not follow the germline gene, possibly because of a read error. This chain links TRBV5-1 with TRBJ2-5, with TRBD1 identical over 9 bases. The CDR3 has 15 amino acids. Germline V gene data show CDR1 as SGHRS and CDR2 as YFSETQ. Here the CDR3 reads CAGSPGRDRAETQYF. The CDR3 DNA reads as TGCGCCGGCAGCCCGGGGAGGGACAGGGCAGAGACCCAGTACTTC. Full variable domain (rest looked up from reference TRBV5-1 and TRBJ2-5): KAGVTQTPRYLIKTRGQQVTLSCSPISGHRSVSWYQQTPGQGLQFLFEYFSETQRNKGNFPGRFSGRQFSNSRSEMNVSTLELGDSALYLCAGSPGRDRAETQYFGPGTRLLVL.

Turning to this clonotype: Compared with germline, one end of the junction differs, possibly owing to a read error. The chain recombines TRBV11-2 with TRBJ2-2, with no clear D. Germline V gene lookup returns CDR1 SGHAT and CDR2 FQNNGV. CDR3 length: 14 residues. This chain's CDR3 is CARSLARNTGELFF. The DNA of the CDR3 is TGTGCCCGCAGCTTAGCTAGGAACACCGGGGAGCTGTTTTTT.

The CDR3 loop reads CASSLPSLGGNDNEQYF. The CDR3 DNA reads TGCGCCAGCAGCTTGCCGAGCCTTGGGGGGAACGACAATGAGCAGTACTTC. V gene TRBV5-1 combines with J gene TRBJ2-5; TRBD2 is a possible D gene (6 bases). The CDR3 consists of 17 residues. CDR1 is SGHRS, CDR2 YFSETQ, per germline. The V end was cut by 1 base, the J end by 11 bases, with 27 bases between.

Comments on this clonotype: This may arise from a read error, as a much more abundant clone is one base away. The CDR3, as DNA: TGCACCAGCAGCATTGACAGAGCCTACGAGCAGTACTTC. Residues: CTSSIDRAYEQYF. The chain employs TRBV4-3 and TRBJ2-4; weak D call: TRBD1 (5 bases). The J call may be wrong; the DNA end is better matched by TRBJ2-7. Germline-derived CDR1 and CDR2 are LGHNA and YSLEER. The CDR3 extends over 13 amino acids.

The rearrangement joins TRBV21-1 to TRBJ1-5. TRBV21-1 is termed a pseudogene. CDR3 size: 12 residues. The CDR3 spells CASSKVDQPQHF. The DNA for the CDR3 is TGTGCCAGCAGCAAAGTAGATCAGCCCCAGCATTTT.

This clonotype was seen just once. The chain carries TRBV5-6 and TRBJ2-5; D is unresolved. CDR1 is SGHDT, CDR2 YYEEEE, per germline. Trimming took 0 bases from V and 1 from J, leaving 7 bases between them. The CDR3 runs to 14 residues. CDR3 nucleotide sequence: TGTGCCAGCAGCTTGGGGTATCCCCAAGAGACCCAGTACTTC. It yields the protein CASSLGYPQETQYF.

The chain uses TRBV3-1 and TRBJ1-1, with D possibly being TRBD1 (5 bases). The CDR3 length is 13 residues. Germline V lookup: CDR1 LGHDT, CDR2 YNNKEL (reference sequence). V was cut by 5 bases and J by 4 bases, with 11 bases left in between. CDR3 residues: CASSYAGATEAFF. The CDR3 region has the DNA TGTGCCAGCAGCTACGCCGGGGCCACTGAAGCTTTCTTT.

The chain joins TRBV5-1 to TRBJ1-1; D might be TRBD1 (5 bases). V gave up 4 bases and J gave up 6 bases, with 19 bases separating them. The CDR3 loop spans 15 amino acids. Germline CDR1 and CDR2: SGHRS and YFSETQ. Here the CDR3 reads CASSPGVGVRAEAFF. As DNA, the CDR3 is TGCGCCAGCAGCCCCGGGGTGGGGGTTAGGGCTGAAGCTTTCTTT.

This clonotype was found a few times. The chain joins TRBV20-1 to TRBJ1-5; D gene uncertain. Germline-derived CDR1 and CDR2 are DFQATT and SNEGSKA (reference sequence). CDR3 length: 17 amino acids. Trimming took 1 base from V and 0 from J, leaving 16 bases between them. The CDR3 loop reads CSARVRRTTDSNQPQHF. For the CDR3, the DNA is TGCAGTGCTAGAGTTCGGCGTACGACGGATAGCAATCAGCCCCAGCATTTT.

The genes are TRBV7-8 and TRBJ2-1; a weak D match, TRBD2 (6 bases). Germline V gives CDR1 SGHVS, CDR2 FQNEAQ. Trimming stripped 6 bases from V and 4 bases from J, with 13 bases between. The CDR3 length is 14 residues. The CDR3 sequence: CASRLTRGYNEQFF. DNA for the CDR3: TGTGCCAGCAGGCTTACACGGGGGTACAATGAGCAGTTCTTC.

In the case of this clonotype: One base away lies a much larger clone, so this may be a sequencing read error. The chain uses TRBV18 and TRBJ2-5; D is possibly TRBD2 (5 bases). The CDR3 is 13 amino acids. Trimming left V 8 bases short and J 4 bases short, with 14 bases between. Germline V gives CDR1 KGHSH, CDR2 LQKENI. The CDR3 protein is CASATLEGETQYF. The DNA of the CDR3 is TGTGCCAGCGCAACCCTAGAGGGAGAGACCCAGTACTTC.

This chain uses TRBV11-1 with TRBJ2-1; TRBD2 matches at 10 bases. V lost 1 base to trimming and J lost 3 bases; unmatched junction nucleotides: 12. Germline V gene lookup returns CDR1 SGHAT and CDR2 FQDESV (reference sequence). The CDR3 totals 19 residues. CDR3 sequence reads: CASSLVKASGSVLYNEQFF. CDR3 coding DNA: TGTGCCAGCAGCTTAGTTAAGGCTAGCGGGAGCGTTCTCTACAATGAGCAGTTCTTC. Complete variable domain (other parts from reference TRBV11-1 and TRBJ2-1): EAEVAQSPRYKITEKSQAVAFWCDPISGHATLYWYRQILGQGPELLVQFQDESVVDDSQLPKDRFSAERLKGVDSTLKIQPAELGDSAMYLCASSLVKASGSVLYNEQFFGPGTRLTVL.

In nucleotides, the CDR3 is TGTGCCTGGAGTTGGGACCTAACCGGTGAAAAACTGTTTTTT. Its translation is CAWSWDLTGEKLFF. The V call is TRBV30, the J call TRBJ1-4; the D gene is possibly TRBD1 (5 bases). Germline V gene sequence: CDR1 GTSNPN, CDR2 SVGIG (reference sequence). The CDR3 runs to 14 residues. V lost 2 bases to trimming and J lost 7 bases, with 14 bases between them.

Of note for this clonotype: The junction departs from germline at one end; a sequencing error may be responsible. V usage is TRBV5-5 and J usage is TRBJ2-7; maybe TRBD1 (5 bases). The CDR3 contains 15 residues. From germline, CDR1 is SGHKS and CDR2 YYEKEE (reference sequence). The DNA of the CDR3 is TGTGCCAGCAGCTCTCTCGGACACCTCTACAATGAGCGGTACTTC. This translates into CASSSLGHLYNERYF.

The chain recombines TRBV4-3 with TRBJ1-5; D is possibly TRBD1 (5 bases). CDR3 length: 15 amino acids. The V end lost 1 base, the J end lost 6 bases, and 13 bases lay between the germline ends. Germline assignment: CDR1 LGHNA and CDR2 YSLEER. The CDR3 spells CASSQGSQGGQPQHF. CDR3 sequence (DNA): TGCGCCAGCAGCCAAGGTTCTCAGGGTGGTCAGCCCCAGCATTTT.

The gene calls are TRBV10-3 and TRBJ1-1, with 7 bases identical to TRBD1. This CDR3 is built from 15 residues. Germline-derived CDR1 and CDR2 are ENHRY and SYGVKD. The V gene end was trimmed by 10 bases and the J gene end by 5 bases; junction bases not matched to a gene: 16. This CDR3 is CASTNSTGVGTEAFF. The CDR3 DNA follows: TGTGCCAGCACCAACTCAACAGGGGTTGGGACTGAAGCTTTCTTT.

The chain is built from TRBV6-5 and TRBJ2-5; tentatively, D is TRBD1 (5 bases). V lost 0 bases to trimming and J lost 5 bases, with 13 bases between them. Germline lookup yields CDR1 MNHEY and CDR2 SVGAGI. This CDR3 has 15 amino acids. CDR3 loop: CASSYSGRAWETQYF. The CDR3 region has the DNA TGTGCCAGCAGTTACTCCGGCAGGGCGTGGGAGACCCAGTACTTC.

The chain links TRBV7-9 to TRBJ2-1, with no clear D. Germline loops: CDR1 SEHNR, CDR2 FQNEAQ (reference sequence). This CDR3 spans 11 amino acids. V shed 6 bases and J shed 9 bases, with 9 bases lying between them. CDR3 region: CASRRASEQFF. The CDR3 DNA follows: TGTGCCAGCAGACGTGCCAGTGAGCAGTTCTTC.